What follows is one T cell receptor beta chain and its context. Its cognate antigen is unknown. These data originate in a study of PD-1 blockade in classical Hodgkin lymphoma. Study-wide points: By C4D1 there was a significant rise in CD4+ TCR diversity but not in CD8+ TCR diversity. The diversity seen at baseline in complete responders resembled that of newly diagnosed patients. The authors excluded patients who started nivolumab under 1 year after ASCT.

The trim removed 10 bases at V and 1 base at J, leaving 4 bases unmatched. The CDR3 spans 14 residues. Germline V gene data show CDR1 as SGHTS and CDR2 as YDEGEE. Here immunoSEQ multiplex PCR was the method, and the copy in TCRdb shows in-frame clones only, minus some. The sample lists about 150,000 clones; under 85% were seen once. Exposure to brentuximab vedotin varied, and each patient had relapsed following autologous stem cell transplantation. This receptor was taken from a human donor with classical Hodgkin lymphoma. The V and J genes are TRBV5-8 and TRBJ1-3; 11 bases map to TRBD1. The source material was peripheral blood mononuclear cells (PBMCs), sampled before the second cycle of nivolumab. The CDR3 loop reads CARDRGLSGNTIYF. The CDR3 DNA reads TGTGCCCGGGACAGGGGGTTATCTGGAAACACCATATATTTT.